The clone carrying this TCR beta chain was recorded at least ten times. This sample is part of a study of T cells in Graves' hyperthyroidism and ophthalmopathy. Study summary: Pretreatment peripheral blood was obtained at initial diagnosis.

TCR beta CDR3 sequences were amplified from RNA transcripts. TCR CDR3 regions were first amplified by RT-PCR with HTBI primers. From the multiplex PCR reads, TCRdb called clonotypes with MiXCR, one entry per CDR3 protein. Here the sample spans about 840,000 distinct CDR3 sequences, about 38% being singletons. It was uncontrolled infection, other autoimmune disease, pregnancy or lactation that excluded patients. Diagnostic assessment was based on clinical symptoms, serum thyroxine and TRAb, thyroid ultrasound and orbital computed tomography. J gave up 3 bases and V 6 bases, and 11 bases lay outside the gene matches. The germline V gene has CDR1 SNHLY and CDR2 FYNNEI. The CDR3 totals 16 residues.

V is TRBV2 and J is TRBJ1-3; 7 bases map to TRBD1. Sample: blood. The receptor was isolated from a man younger than 30 with Graves' hyperthyroidism. The CDR3 spells CASRPKPGQYGNTIYF. DNA of the CDR3: TGTGCCAGCAGACCCAAACCGGGACAGTATGGAAACACCATATATTTT.